This T cell receptor beta chain originates from a study of neurological immune-mediated disorders. This clonotype has ten or more counts. The antigen remains undetermined. Sorted libraries were made with some 1 million CD4+ or CD8+ T cells. The length of the CDR3 is 18 residues. V lost 6 bases, J lost 1 base, and 8 bases stayed unmatched. Study-wide results and limits: Grouping of repertoires by phylogeny put those of 18 of 34 multiple sclerosis patients into a single related-CDR3 cluster, a possible signature. Falling below healthy controls, multiple sclerosis showed the least TCR clonal expansion, while HTLV-1-associated myelopathy showed the most.

The authors produced cDNA by 5'RACE using 10-nucleotide random UMIs. TCRdb processed the 5' RACE reads anew with MiXCR; each CDR3 protein has one entry. Of roughly 48,000 distinct CDR3 sequences in the sample, around 5.3% were seen once. The chain joins TRBV12-3 or TRBV12-4 to TRBJ2-6, with 11 bases aligning to TRBD2. Specimen: CD4+ T cells from blood. This clonotype originated in a young woman with multiple sclerosis. CDR3: CASSRTSGFSSGANVLTF. For the CDR3, the DNA is TGTGCCAGCAGCCGGACTAGCGGGTTCTCGTCTGGGGCCAACGTCCTGACTTTC.